Below are 5 T cell receptor beta chains sequenced from a single sample in a study of T cells in Graves' hyperthyroidism and ophthalmopathy. The investigators amplified TCR beta CDR3 regions from RNA transcripts. Primed by the HTBI set, a first-round RT-PCR was run on the TCR CDR3. TCRdb independently ran MiXCR on the multiplex PCR reads; one entry per CDR3 protein. The profile covers hundreds of thousands of distinct CDR3 sequences, with around 13% appearing a single time and 9.5% to 15% taken by the ten largest. Source material: blood. Receptors were obtained from a woman between 45 and 65 years old with Graves' ophthalmopathy.

This clonotype has just a few counts. The chain has TRBV5-1 and TRBJ2-7, with 7 bases that match TRBD1. CDR3 length: 13 residues. Germline CDR1 SGHRS, CDR2 YFSETQ. V lost 1 base and J lost 5; bases outside the gene matches: 3. The CDR3 DNA reads TGCGCCAGCAGCTTGACAGGGGTTCACGAGCAGTACTTC. It yields the protein CASSLTGVHEQYF.

This clonotype has more than one count but fewer than ten. The V gene is TRBV5-4, the J gene TRBJ2-3; a possible D gene is TRBD2 (5 bases). Germline CDR1 and CDR2: SGHNT and YYREEE (reference sequence). V lost 7 bases and J 2 bases, leaving 11 bases between the germline ends. The CDR3 has 13 residues. The CDR3 sequence is CASAGFTTDTQYF. The CDR3 coding sequence is TGTGCCAGCGCGGGCTTTACCACAGATACGCAGTATTTT.

This clonotype was observed many times. CDR3 amino acids: CASSGRGTEGGMSNQPQHF. The CDR3 bases are TGTGCCAGCAGCGGCCGCGGGACAGAGGGGGGAATGAGCAATCAGCCCCAGCATTTT. The chain couples TRBV7-8 to TRBJ1-5; the match to TRBD1 covers 7 bases. The CDR3 is 19 residues long. V was clipped by 5 bases and J by 1 base; unmatched bases: 17. Germline CDR1 and CDR2: SGHVS and FQNEAQ.

The sample holds many counts of this clonotype. The V gene is TRBV12-3 or TRBV12-4, the J gene TRBJ2-3; maybe TRBD2 (5 bases). The CDR3 has 13 amino acids. The V end was cut by 5 bases, the J end by 2 bases, with 8 bases between. The chain's CDR3 is CASSNLATDTQYF. DNA of the CDR3: TGTGCCAGCAGTAACCTAGCCACAGATACGCAGTATTTT.

Ten or more counts support this clonotype. V is TRBV28 and J is TRBJ1-5; D is unresolved. This CDR3 has 14 residues. The V gene lost 4 bases and the J gene lost 4 bases, with 11 bases spanning the gap. Germline V gene data show CDR1 as MDHEN and CDR2 as SYDVKM. CDR3 in amino acids: CASSYQAGNQPQHF. The CDR3, as DNA: TGTGCCAGCAGTTACCAGGCGGGGAATCAGCCCCAGCATTTT. Filled out from reference TRBV28 and TRBJ1-5, the complete variable domain reads DVKVTQSSRYLVKRTGEKVFLECVQDMDHENMFWYRQDPGLGLRLIYFSYDVKMKEKGDIPEGYSVSREKKERFSLILESASTNQTSMYLCASSYQAGNQPQHFGDGTRLSIL.